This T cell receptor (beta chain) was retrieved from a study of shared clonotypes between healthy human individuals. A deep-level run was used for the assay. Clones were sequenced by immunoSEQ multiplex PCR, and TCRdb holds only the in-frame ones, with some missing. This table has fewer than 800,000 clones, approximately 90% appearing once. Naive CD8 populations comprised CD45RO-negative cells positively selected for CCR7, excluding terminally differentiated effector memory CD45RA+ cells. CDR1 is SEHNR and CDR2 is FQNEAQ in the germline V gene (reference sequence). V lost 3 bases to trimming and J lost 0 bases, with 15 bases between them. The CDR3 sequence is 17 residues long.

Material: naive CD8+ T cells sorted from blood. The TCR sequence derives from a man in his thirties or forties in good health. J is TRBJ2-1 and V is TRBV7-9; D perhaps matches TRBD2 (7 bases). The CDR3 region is CASSLVGGQSSYNEQFF. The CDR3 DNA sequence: TGTGCCAGCAGCTTGGTCGGGGGGCAGAGCTCCTACAATGAGCAGTTCTTC.